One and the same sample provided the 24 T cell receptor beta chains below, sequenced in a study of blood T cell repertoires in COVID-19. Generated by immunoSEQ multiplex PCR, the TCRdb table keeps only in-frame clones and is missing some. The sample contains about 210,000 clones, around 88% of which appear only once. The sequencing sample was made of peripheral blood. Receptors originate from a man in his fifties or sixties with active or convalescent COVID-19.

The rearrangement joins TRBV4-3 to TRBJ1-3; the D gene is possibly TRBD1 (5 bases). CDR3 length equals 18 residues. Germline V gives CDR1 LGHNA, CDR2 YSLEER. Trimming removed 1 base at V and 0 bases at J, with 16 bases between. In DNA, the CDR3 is TGCGCCAGCAGCCAAGTTAGCGGGACGGAAACCTCTGGAAACACCATATATTTT. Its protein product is CASSQVSGTETSGNTIYF.

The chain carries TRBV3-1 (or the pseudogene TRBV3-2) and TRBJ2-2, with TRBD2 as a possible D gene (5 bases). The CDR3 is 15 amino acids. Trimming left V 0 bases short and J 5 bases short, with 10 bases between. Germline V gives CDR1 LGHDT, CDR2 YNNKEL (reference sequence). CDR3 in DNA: TGTGCCAGCAGCCAAGAACTCCCGGGGACCGGGGAGCTGTTTTTT. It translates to CASSQELPGTGELFF.

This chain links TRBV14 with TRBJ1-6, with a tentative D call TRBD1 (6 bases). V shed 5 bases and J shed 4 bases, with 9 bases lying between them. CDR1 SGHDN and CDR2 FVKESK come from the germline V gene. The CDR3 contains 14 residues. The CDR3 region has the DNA TGTGCCAGCAGCAGGACAGTTTATAATTCACCCCTCCACTTT. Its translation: CASSRTVYNSPLHF.

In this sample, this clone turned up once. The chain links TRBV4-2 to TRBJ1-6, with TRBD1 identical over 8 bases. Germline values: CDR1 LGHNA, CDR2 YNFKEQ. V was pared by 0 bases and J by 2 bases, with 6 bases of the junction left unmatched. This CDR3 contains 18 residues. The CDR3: CASSQDPQGDTYNSPLHF. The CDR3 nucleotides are TGTGCCAGCAGCCAAGACCCACAGGGGGACACCTATAATTCACCCCTCCACTTT.

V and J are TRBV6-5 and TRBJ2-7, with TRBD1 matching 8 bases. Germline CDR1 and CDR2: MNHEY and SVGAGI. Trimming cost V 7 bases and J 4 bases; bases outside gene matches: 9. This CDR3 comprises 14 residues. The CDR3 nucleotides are TGTGCCAGCACCCCCCCAGGGGGCCTTTACGAGCAGTACTTC. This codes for CASTPPGGLYEQYF.

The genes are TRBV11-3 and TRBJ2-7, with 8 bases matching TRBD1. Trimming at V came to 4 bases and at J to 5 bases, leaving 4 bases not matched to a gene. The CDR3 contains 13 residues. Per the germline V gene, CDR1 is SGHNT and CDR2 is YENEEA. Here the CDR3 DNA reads TGTGCCAGCAGCTCTGGACAGGGAAACGAGCAGTACTTC. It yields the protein CASSSGQGNEQYF.

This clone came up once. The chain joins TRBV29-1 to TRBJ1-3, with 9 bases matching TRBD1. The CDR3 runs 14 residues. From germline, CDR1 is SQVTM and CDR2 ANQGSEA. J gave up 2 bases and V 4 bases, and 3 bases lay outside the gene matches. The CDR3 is CSVGGTGTGNTIYF. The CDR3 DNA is TGCAGCGTTGGAGGGACAGGGACTGGAAACACCATATATTTT.

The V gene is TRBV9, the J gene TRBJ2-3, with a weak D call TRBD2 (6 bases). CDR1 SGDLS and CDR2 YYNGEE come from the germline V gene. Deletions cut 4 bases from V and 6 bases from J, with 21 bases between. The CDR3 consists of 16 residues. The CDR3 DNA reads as TGTGCCAGCAGCCCTACGTGGGGGGACGTTGGCGATACGCAGTATTTT. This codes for CASSPTWGDVGDTQYF.

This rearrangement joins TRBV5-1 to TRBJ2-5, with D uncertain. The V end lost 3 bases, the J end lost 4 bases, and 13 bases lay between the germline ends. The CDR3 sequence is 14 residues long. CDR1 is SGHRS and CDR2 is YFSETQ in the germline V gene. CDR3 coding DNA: TGCGCCAGCAGCTCACCGACATCCTCAGAGACCCAGTACTTC. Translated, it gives CASSSPTSSETQYF.

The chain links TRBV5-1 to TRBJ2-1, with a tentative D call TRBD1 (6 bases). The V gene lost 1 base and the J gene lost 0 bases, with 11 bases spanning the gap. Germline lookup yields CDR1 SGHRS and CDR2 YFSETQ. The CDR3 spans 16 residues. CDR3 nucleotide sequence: TGCGCCAGCAGCTTGTTCCAGGGGAGCTCCTACAATGAGCAGTTCTTC. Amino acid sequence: CASSLFQGSSYNEQFF. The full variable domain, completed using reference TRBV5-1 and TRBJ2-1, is KAGVTQTPRYLIKTRGQQVTLSCSPISGHRSVSWYQQTPGQGLQFLFEYFSETQRNKGNFPGRFSGRQFSNSRSEMNVSTLELGDSALYLCASSLFQGSSYNEQFFGPGTRLTVL.

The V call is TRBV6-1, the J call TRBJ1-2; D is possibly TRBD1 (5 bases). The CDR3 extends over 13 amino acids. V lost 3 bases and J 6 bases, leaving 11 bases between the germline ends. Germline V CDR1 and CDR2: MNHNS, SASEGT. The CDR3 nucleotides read TGTGCCAGCAGTGATTTGGACAAAAATGGCTACACCTTC. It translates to CASSDLDKNGYTF.

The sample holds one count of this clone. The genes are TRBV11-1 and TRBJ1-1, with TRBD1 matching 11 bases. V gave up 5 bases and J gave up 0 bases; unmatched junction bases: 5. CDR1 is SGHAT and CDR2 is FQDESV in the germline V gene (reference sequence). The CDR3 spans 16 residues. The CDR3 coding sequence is TGTGCCAGCAGCCGCGGGACAGGGGGGATGAACACTGAAGCTTTCTTT. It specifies CASSRGTGGMNTEAFF.

The CDR3 sequence is CASSPERSSNQPQHF. CDR3 nucleotide sequence: TGCGCCAGCAGCCCCGAGCGCTCTAGCAATCAGCCCCAGCATTTT. The chain has TRBV4-1 and TRBJ1-5; D is undetermined. Between the trimmed V and J ends, which lost 4 bases and 0 bases, there was a span of 10 bases. Germline V gene sequence: CDR1 MGHRA, CDR2 YSYEKL. This CDR3 region has 15 residues.

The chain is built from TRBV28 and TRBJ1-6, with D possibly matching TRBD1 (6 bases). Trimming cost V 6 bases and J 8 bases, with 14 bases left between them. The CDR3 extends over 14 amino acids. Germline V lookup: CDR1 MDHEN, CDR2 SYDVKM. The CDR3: CASSRGHQYSPLHF. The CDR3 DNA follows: TGTGCCAGCAGCAGGGGACACCAGTATTCACCCCTCCACTTT.

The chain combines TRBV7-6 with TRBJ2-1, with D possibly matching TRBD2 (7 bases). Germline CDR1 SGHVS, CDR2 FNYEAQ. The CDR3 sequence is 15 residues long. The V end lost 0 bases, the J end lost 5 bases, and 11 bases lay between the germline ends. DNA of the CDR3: TGTGCCAGCAGCTTAGCGGGGGGGCCCCACAATGAGCAGTTCTTC. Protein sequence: CASSLAGGPHNEQFF.

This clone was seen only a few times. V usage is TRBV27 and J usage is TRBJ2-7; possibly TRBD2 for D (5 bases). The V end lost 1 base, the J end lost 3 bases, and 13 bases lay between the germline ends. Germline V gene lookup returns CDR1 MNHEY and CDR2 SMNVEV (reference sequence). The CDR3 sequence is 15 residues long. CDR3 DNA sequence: TGTGCCAGCAGTTTATATCCGACGGGAATCTACGAGCAGTACTTC. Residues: CASSLYPTGIYEQYF.

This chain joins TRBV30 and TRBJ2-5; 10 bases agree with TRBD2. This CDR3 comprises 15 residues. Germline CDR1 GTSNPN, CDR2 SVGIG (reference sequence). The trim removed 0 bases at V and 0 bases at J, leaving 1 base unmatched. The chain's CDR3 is CAWSVLAGNQETQYF. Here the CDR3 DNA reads TGTGCCTGGAGTGTACTAGCGGGGAACCAAGAGACCCAGTACTTC.

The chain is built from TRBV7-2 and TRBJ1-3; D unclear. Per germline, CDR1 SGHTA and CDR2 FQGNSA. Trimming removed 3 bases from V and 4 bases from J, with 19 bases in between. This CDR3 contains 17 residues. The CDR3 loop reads CASSFKPPSGRGNTIYF. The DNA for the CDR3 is TGTGCCAGCAGCTTTAAACCCCCAAGTGGCAGGGGAAACACCATATATTTT.

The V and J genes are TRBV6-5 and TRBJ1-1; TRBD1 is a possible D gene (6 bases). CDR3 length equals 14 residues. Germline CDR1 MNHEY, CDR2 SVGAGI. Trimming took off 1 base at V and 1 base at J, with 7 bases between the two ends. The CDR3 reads CASSYLDRNTEAFF. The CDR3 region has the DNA TGTGCCAGCAGTTACTTGGACAGGAACACTGAAGCTTTCTTT.

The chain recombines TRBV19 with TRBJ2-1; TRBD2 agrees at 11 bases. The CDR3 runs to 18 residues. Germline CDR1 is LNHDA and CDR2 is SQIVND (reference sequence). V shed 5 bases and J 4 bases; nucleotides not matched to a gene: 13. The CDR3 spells CASSRQTGTSGPYNEQFF. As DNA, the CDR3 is TGTGCCAGTAGTCGCCAGACCGGGACTAGCGGACCTTACAATGAGCAGTTCTTC.

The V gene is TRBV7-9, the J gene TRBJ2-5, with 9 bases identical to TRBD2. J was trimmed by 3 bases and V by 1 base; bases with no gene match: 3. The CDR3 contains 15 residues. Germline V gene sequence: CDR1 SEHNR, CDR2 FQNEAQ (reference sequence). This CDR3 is CASSLEPSGKETQYF. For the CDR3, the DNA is TGTGCCAGCAGCTTAGAACCTAGCGGGAAAGAGACCCAGTACTTC.

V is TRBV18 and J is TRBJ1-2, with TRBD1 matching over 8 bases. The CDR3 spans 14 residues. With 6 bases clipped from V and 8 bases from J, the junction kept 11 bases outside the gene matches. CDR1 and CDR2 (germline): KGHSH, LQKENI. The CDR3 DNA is TGTGCCAGCTCCGTCTTGGACAGGGCGGTCGGCTACACCTTC. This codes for CASSVLDRAVGYTF.

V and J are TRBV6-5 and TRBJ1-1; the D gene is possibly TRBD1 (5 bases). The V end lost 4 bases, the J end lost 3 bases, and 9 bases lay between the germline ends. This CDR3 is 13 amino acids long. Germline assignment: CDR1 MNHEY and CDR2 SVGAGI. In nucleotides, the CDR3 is TGTGCCAGCAGTTGGGAGGGGTACACTGAAGCTTTCTTT. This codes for CASSWEGYTEAFF.

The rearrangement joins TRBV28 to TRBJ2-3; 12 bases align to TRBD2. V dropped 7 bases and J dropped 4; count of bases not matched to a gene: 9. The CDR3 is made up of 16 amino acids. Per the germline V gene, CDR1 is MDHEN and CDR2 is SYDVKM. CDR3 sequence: CASNQLAGGGADTQYF. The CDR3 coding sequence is TGTGCCAGCAACCAACTAGCGGGGGGAGGGGCAGATACGCAGTATTTT. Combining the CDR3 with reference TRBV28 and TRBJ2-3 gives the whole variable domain DVKVTQSSRYLVKRTGEKVFLECVQDMDHENMFWYRQDPGLGLRLIYFSYDVKMKEKGDIPEGYSVSREKKERFSLILESASTNQTSMYLCASNQLAGGGADTQYFGPGTRLTVL.